A single sample is the source of the 28 T cell receptor beta chains below, sequenced in a study of early T cells in non-severe SARS-CoV-2 infection. A single record per CDR3 protein comes from TCRdb applying MiXCR to the 5' RACE reads. The sample shows roughly 76,000 distinct CDR3 sequences, 9% to 15% of them seen only once. Sequencing input: whole blood. The receptors originated from an adult who was a healthcare worker with PCR-confirmed SARS-CoV-2 infection or an uninfected control (not recorded which).

In regard to this clonotype: With a much larger clone just one base away, this may be a read error. The CDR3 here is CASGSGRAGYNQQFF. The CDR3 DNA reads TGTGCTAGTGGGAGCGGGAGGGCCGGCTACAATCAGCAGTTCTTC. The chain is built from TRBV12-5 and TRBJ2-1; 10 nucleotides agree with TRBD2. CDR1 and CDR2 (germline): LGHNT, FRNRAP. This CDR3 region has 15 residues. The full variable domain, with the rest looked up from reference TRBV12-5 and TRBJ2-1, is DARVTQTPRHKVTEMGQEVTMRCQPILGHNTVFWYRQTMMQGLELLAYFRNRAPLDDSGMPKDRFSAEMPDATLATLKIQPSEPRDSAVYFCASGSGRAGYNQQFFGPGTRLTVL.

This sequence joins TRBV7-2 and TRBJ2-7; perhaps TRBD2 as D (6 bases). This CDR3 has 15 residues. The V and J ends lost 5 bases and 0 bases respectively, with 14 bases between them. In germline, CDR1 is SGHTA, CDR2 FQGNSA. Here the CDR3 reads CASSLGTVSSYEQYF. The CDR3 DNA is TGTGCCAGCAGCCTGGGGACTGTAAGCTCCTACGAGCAGTACTTC.

This clonotype was seen only a few times. The chain has TRBV7-6 and TRBJ2-7, with D tentatively TRBD1 (5 bases). Germline CDR1 and CDR2: SGHVS and FNYEAQ. CDR3 size: 13 residues. V was trimmed by 2 bases and J by 5 bases, leaving 10 bases between them. As DNA, the CDR3 is TGTGCCAGCAGCTTACTCCGACAGCACGAGCAGTACTTC. Amino acids: CASSLLRQHEQYF.

This clonotype has ten or more counts. The CDR3 is CSGRTDEAFF. Written as DNA, the CDR3 is TGCAGCGGACGGACAGACGAAGCTTTCTTT. V gene TRBV29-1 combines with J gene TRBJ1-1; a possible D gene is TRBD1 (6 bases). Trimming pared 7 bases from V and 8 bases from J, leaving 11 bases between. The length of the CDR3 is 10 residues. CDR1 is SQVTM and CDR2 is ANQGSEA in the germline V gene.

In this sample, this clonotype turned up many times. This chain uses TRBV20-1 with TRBJ2-7, with D tentatively TRBD2 (6 bases). The CDR3 sequence is 13 residues long. With 6 bases removed from V and 6 bases from J, the gap between germline ends came to 18 bases. Germline assignment: CDR1 DFQATT and CDR2 SNEGSKA (reference sequence). The CDR3 DNA follows: TGCAGTGCGGGAGGCCCCCCGCGGGGCGAGCAGTACTTC. It yields the protein CSAGGPPRGEQYF.

This clonotype has at least ten counts. The CDR3 loop reads CASSLGGRGYTF. As DNA, the CDR3 is TGTGCCAGCAGCTTAGGGGGTCGTGGCTACACCTTC. The rearrangement links TRBV7-9 to TRBJ1-2; D gene unclear. CDR1 is SEHNR, CDR2 FQNEAQ, per germline (reference sequence). Trimming stripped 1 base from V and 7 bases from J, with 7 bases between. The CDR3 totals 12 residues.

This clonotype appeared many times. The DNA for the CDR3 is TGTGCCATCAGTGATGGGCGGACAGCCTCCTCTGGAAACACCATATATTTT. Protein product: CAISDGRTASSGNTIYF. The chain employs TRBV10-3 and TRBJ1-3, with D possibly TRBD1 on 6 matching bases. Germline CDR1 and CDR2: ENHRY and SYGVKD. V gave up 3 bases and J gave up 0 bases, with 15 bases separating them. The CDR3 spans 17 residues.

Many counts were recorded for this clonotype. V usage is TRBV27 and J usage is TRBJ2-3, with no clear D. The germline V gene encodes CDR1 MNHEY and CDR2 SMNVEV (reference sequence). The V and J ends lost 4 bases and 3 bases respectively, with 5 bases between them. The CDR3 loop spans 12 amino acids. This CDR3 reads CASSSPTDTQYF. The CDR3 coding sequence is TGTGCCAGCAGTTCCCCTACAGATACGCAGTATTTT.

The chain links TRBV7-8 to TRBJ2-5; no definite D call. Germline V gene lookup returns CDR1 SGHVS and CDR2 FQNEAQ. Trimming pared 1 base from V and 4 bases from J, leaving 13 bases between. The length of the CDR3 is 15 residues. The CDR3 DNA reads as TGTGCCAGCAGCTTAGACAACAGATCGGGAGAGACCCAGTACTTC. The encoded protein is CASSLDNRSGETQYF.

There are a few counts of this clonotype. The chain joins TRBV12-3 or TRBV12-4 to TRBJ1-1; 9 bases line up with TRBD1. The V and J ends lost 4 bases and 7 bases, in that order; junction bases with no gene match: 4. The CDR3 length is 13 residues. DNA of the CDR3: TGTGCCAGCAGTTACAGGGGGCAGTTTGAAGCTTTCTTT. Its translation is CASSYRGQFEAFF.

In this sample, this clonotype turned up many times. CDR3 in amino acids: CSVVQHREATEAFF. The CDR3 DNA follows: TGCAGCGTTGTACAACACCGGGAGGCCACTGAAGCTTTCTTT. The rearrangement uses TRBV29-1 and TRBJ1-1; no firm D call. The CDR3 consists of 14 residues. V lost 4 bases and J 4 bases, leaving 16 bases between the germline ends. Germline CDR1 SQVTM, CDR2 ANQGSEA.

This clonotype has ten or more counts. This chain links TRBV7-8 with TRBJ2-3; 7 bases map to TRBD1. CDR3 length equals 15 residues. Germline V gives CDR1 SGHVS, CDR2 FQNEAQ. The J segment lost 5 bases and the V segment lost 6 bases, leaving 11 bases of the junction unmatched. The CDR3 protein is CASRTGLGVRDTQYF. The DNA for the CDR3 is TGTGCCAGCAGGACAGGGCTAGGGGTCCGAGATACGCAGTATTTT.

The chain carries TRBV7-8 and TRBJ2-1, with D unclear. V was trimmed by 1 base and J by 9 bases, leaving 7 bases between them. The CDR3 extends over 12 amino acids. The germline CDR1 and CDR2 sequences are SGHVS and FQNEAQ. The CDR3 DNA sequence: TGTGCCAGCAGCTTAGGATCCTCTGAGCAGTTCTTC. It yields the protein CASSLGSSEQFF.

The sample holds many counts of this clonotype. The chain carries TRBV18 and TRBJ2-3; weak D call: TRBD2 (6 bases). This CDR3 spans 15 amino acids. Between the trimmed V and J ends, which lost 3 bases and 2 bases, there was a span of 12 bases. From germline, CDR1 is KGHSH and CDR2 LQKENI. The CDR3 nucleotides are TGTGCCAGCTCACCCATGGGCGGGACCACAGATACGCAGTATTTT. Translated, it gives CASSPMGGTTDTQYF.

This clonotype was picked up many times. The V gene is TRBV18, the J gene TRBJ2-3; D possibly corresponds to TRBD2 (5 bases). V was clipped by 6 bases and J by 2 bases, with 15 bases between them. The CDR3 extends over 15 amino acids. CDR1 is KGHSH and CDR2 is LQKENI in the germline V gene. Written as DNA, the CDR3 is TGTGCCAGCTCCCCATTTGAGGGTTCCACAGATACGCAGTATTTT. This translates into CASSPFEGSTDTQYF.

V usage is TRBV29-1 and J usage is TRBJ2-1, with a weak D call TRBD2 (5 bases). V lost 6 bases, J lost 6 bases, and 18 bases lay in between. The CDR3 length is 14 residues. Germline V gene lookup returns CDR1 SQVTM and CDR2 ANQGSEA. This chain's CDR3 is CSVEDDPSANEQFF. The DNA for the CDR3 is TGCAGCGTGGAGGACGACCCCTCGGCCAATGAGCAGTTCTTC.

The J gene is TRBJ2-1, the V gene TRBV7-2; D not resolved. This CDR3 has 16 residues. CDR1 is SGHTA, CDR2 FQGNSA, per germline. V was cut by 4 bases and J by 0 bases, with 13 bases left in between. The CDR3 region has the DNA TGTGCCAGCAGCTCTTGGCGGAAAAGCTCCTACAATGAGCAGTTCTTC. This gives the protein CASSSWRKSSYNEQFF.

This clonotype came up many times. V is TRBV6-4 and J is TRBJ2-1; TRBD1 might be the D (7 bases). The V gene lost 4 bases and the J gene lost 3 bases, with 16 bases spanning the gap. The CDR3 contains 16 residues. Germline-derived CDR1 and CDR2 are MRHNA and SNTAGT. The CDR3 sequence: CASSALPGGGYNEQFF. The CDR3, as DNA: TGTGCCAGCAGTGCCCTTCCAGGGGGAGGCTACAATGAGCAGTTCTTC.

The V and J genes are TRBV20-1 and TRBJ2-3, with D tentatively TRBD2 (5 bases). Trimming removed 2 bases from V and 2 bases from J, with 20 bases in between. From germline, CDR1 is DFQATT and CDR2 SNEGSKA (reference sequence). This CDR3 contains 17 residues. As DNA, the CDR3 is TGCAGTGCTAGAAGGTTGACTACTCGCGTCCCCACAGATACGCAGTATTTT. Its protein product is CSARRLTTRVPTDTQYF.

This sequence joins TRBV20-1 and TRBJ2-5; no firm D call. CDR1 DFQATT and CDR2 SNEGSKA come from the germline V gene (reference sequence). V was trimmed by 2 bases and J by 5 bases, leaving 12 bases between them. CDR3 size: 13 residues. The CDR3 spells CSARFANGETQYF. CDR3 coding DNA: TGCAGTGCTAGATTCGCGAACGGGGAGACCCAGTACTTC.

This rearrangement joins TRBV7-9 to TRBJ2-7; D is uncertain. CDR1 is SEHNR and CDR2 is FQNEAQ in the germline V gene (reference sequence). This CDR3 comprises 13 residues. V lost 7 bases, J lost 5 bases, and 15 bases lay in between. In DNA form, the CDR3 reads TGTGCCAGCAACCCTGTCGGCCAGGACGAGCAGTACTTC. This codes for CASNPVGQDEQYF.

This clonotype has ten or more counts. This chain connects TRBV5-6 to TRBJ2-1, with D uncertain. CDR1 SGHDT and CDR2 YYEEEE come from the germline V gene. This CDR3 comprises 18 residues. V was clipped by 2 bases and J by 0 bases, with 18 bases between them. This CDR3 is CASSLGPPVGLSYNEQFF. Here the CDR3 DNA reads TGTGCCAGCAGCTTAGGGCCCCCTGTAGGCCTCTCCTACAATGAGCAGTTCTTC.

Many counts were recorded for this clonotype. For the CDR3, the DNA is TGTGCCAGCAGTTCCTCGGGACTACCAGAGACCCAGTACTTC. Its protein product is CASSSSGLPETQYF. The chain joins TRBV6-6 to TRBJ2-5; TRBD2 aligns across 7 bases. V was clipped by 4 bases and J by 4 bases; unmatched bases: 6. This CDR3 is built from 14 residues. Germline CDR1 MNHNY, CDR2 SVGAGI (reference sequence).

At least ten counts were recorded for this clonotype. The chain employs TRBV2 and TRBJ2-5; D gene uncertain. The V and J ends lost 7 bases and 0 bases respectively, with 6 bases between them. Germline V gene sequence: CDR1 SNHLY, CDR2 FYNNEI. This CDR3 spans 12 amino acids. CDR3 region: CASKGYQETQYF. As DNA, the CDR3 is TGTGCCAGCAAGGGCTACCAAGAGACCCAGTACTTC.

This clonotype has a handful of counts. V and J are TRBV6-2 or TRBV6-3 and TRBJ2-2; TRBD2 aligns across 11 bases. The CDR3 totals 18 residues. Germline CDR1 and CDR2: MNHEY and SVGEGT. V lost 0 bases, J lost 4 bases, and 7 bases stayed unmatched. The CDR3 bases are TGTGCCAGCAGTTACTCACTAGCGGGAGTCCTGAGCACCGGGGAGCTGTTTTTT. It encodes CASSYSLAGVLSTGELFF.

This clonotype was found a few times. The chain recombines TRBV28 with TRBJ2-2; D is undetermined. Germline-derived CDR1 and CDR2 are MDHEN and SYDVKM. The CDR3 totals 12 residues. With 3 bases removed from V and 9 bases from J, the gap between germline ends came to 8 bases. The CDR3 DNA reads as TGTGCCAGCAGTTTCGGACCCTGGGAGCTGTTTTTT. Amino acid sequence: CASSFGPWELFF.

This clonotype was observed a handful of times. The chain joins TRBV5-1 to TRBJ2-4; TRBD2 matches 10 bases. The CDR3 length is 17 residues. J gave up 1 base and V 4 bases, and 8 bases lay outside the gene matches. CDR1 is SGHRS and CDR2 is YFSETQ in the germline V gene. The CDR3 nucleotides are TGCGCCAGCAGCCCGCAGCGGGAGGGATCGGCCAAAAACATTCAGTACTTC. This gives the protein CASSPQREGSAKNIQYF.

This chain uses TRBV5-1 with TRBJ2-1; 8 bases agree with TRBD2. This CDR3 contains 16 residues. The trim removed 2 bases at V and 2 bases at J, leaving 6 bases unmatched. CDR1 and CDR2 from the germline V gene are SGHRS and YFSETQ. The CDR3 protein is CASSLPTGLAYNEQFF. The CDR3 DNA reads TGCGCCAGCAGCTTACCAACGGGACTAGCCTACAATGAGCAGTTCTTC.